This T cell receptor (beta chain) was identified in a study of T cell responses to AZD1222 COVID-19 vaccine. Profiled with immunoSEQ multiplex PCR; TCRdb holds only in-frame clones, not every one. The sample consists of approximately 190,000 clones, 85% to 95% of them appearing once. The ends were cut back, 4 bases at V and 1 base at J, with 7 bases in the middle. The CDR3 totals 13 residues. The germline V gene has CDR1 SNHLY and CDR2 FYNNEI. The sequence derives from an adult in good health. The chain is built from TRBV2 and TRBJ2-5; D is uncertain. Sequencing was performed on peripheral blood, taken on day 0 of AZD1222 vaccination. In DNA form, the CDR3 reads TGTGCCAGCAGTGGCCCTCTCCAAGAGACCCAGTACTTC. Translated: CASSGPLQETQYF.